This is a list of T cell receptor beta chains from one sample in a study of control samples from healthy donors and cancer patients. Using immunoSEQ multiplex PCR, the repertoire was profiled, and TCRdb retains in-frame clones only, with some absent. Found here are about 140,000 clones, less than 95% of them singletons; the top ten hold over 6%. The sample comprised blood. These receptors were taken from a man younger than 30 in good health. The CDR3 runs from the conserved cysteine through the conserved F or W. The D gene is left open where the match is weak. Clone sizes are given selectively: once, few, many, or a class where the clone is expanded.

DNA: TGTGCCTGGGAAGCCCCGGGGGCTCCCCCTAACTATGGCTACACCTTC; CDR3: CAWEAPGAPPNYGYTF; D: NA; J: TRBJ1-2; size: NA; V: TRBV30
DNA: TGTGCCAGCAGTTTCGGGGCGCCCTACGAGCAGTACTTC; CDR3: CASSFGAPYEQYF; D: NA; J: TRBJ2-7; size: NA; V: TRBV12-3/TRBV12-4
DNA: TGTGCCACCAGCACCACAGGCTCTAGCACAGATACGCAGTATTTT; CDR3: CATSTTGSSTDTQYF; D: NA; J: TRBJ2-3; size: NA; V: TRBV15
DNA: TGCGCCAGCAGAAGAGCGGGACAGCAATACCAAGAGACCCAGTACTTC; CDR3: CASRRAGQQYQETQYF; D: NA; J: TRBJ2-5; size: NA; V: TRBV4-3
DNA: TGTGCCAGCAGTTACTCAACCGGGACAGGGGGCGCGAGCAATCAGCCCCAGCATTTT; CDR3: CASSYSTGTGGASNQPQHF; D: TRBD1; J: TRBJ1-5; size: NA; V: TRBV6-2/TRBV6-3
DNA: TGTGCCTCCGCGGCGCCCAATCAGCCCCAGCATTTT; CDR3: CASAAPNQPQHF; D: NA; J: TRBJ1-5; size: NA; V: TRBV10-3
DNA: TGTGCCAGCAGCTTCACGGGGGCCTCCCATGAGCAGTTCTTC; CDR3: CASSFTGASHEQFF; D: NA; J: TRBJ2-1; size: NA; V: TRBV7-3
DNA: TGTGCCAGCAGTCTGGATATGGAGGGGGCGCGGGAGGACACCGGGGAGCTGTTTTTT; CDR3: CASSLDMEGAREDTGELFF; D: NA; J: TRBJ2-2; size: NA; V: TRBV6-2/TRBV6-3
DNA: TGTGCCAGCAGTTACCCTGAAGGCCGTGCCCATACGCAGTATTTT; CDR3: CASSYPEGRAHTQYF; D: NA; J: TRBJ2-3; size: NA; V: TRBV6-6
DNA: TGTGCCAGCAGCGACACGGGACTACTAGCGGGGGGTTTGGCAGATACGCAGTATTTT; CDR3: CASSDTGLLAGGLADTQYF; D: TRBD2; J: TRBJ2-3; size: NA; V: TRBV9
DNA: TGTGCCAGCAGCTCGACGGGACTAGCGGGGGAGACCCCCTACGAGCAGTACTTC; CDR3: CASSSTGLAGETPYEQYF; D: TRBD2; J: TRBJ2-7; size: NA; V: TRBV7-9
DNA: TGTGCCAGCAGCAAGGGACAGCTGAACACTGAAGCTTTCTTT; CDR3: CASSKGQLNTEAFF; D: TRBD1; J: TRBJ1-1; size: NA; V: TRBV7-2
DNA: TGTGCCAGCAGTTCTATACAGGGCCCTCACTATGGCTACACCTTC; CDR3: CASSSIQGPHYGYTF; D: NA; J: TRBJ1-2; size: once; V: TRBV6-5
DNA: TGTGCCAGTAGTCCGACAGGGGAAGAGACCCAGTACTTC; CDR3: CASSPTGEETQYF; D: TRBD1; J: TRBJ2-5; size: NA; V: TRBV19